The following is a T cell receptor beta chain sequence with its context. The V segment lost 2 bases and the J segment 6 bases; nucleotides outside the gene matches: 13. Germline V gene sequence: CDR1 MNHEY, CDR2 SMNVEV (reference sequence). The CDR3 spans 18 residues. The data belong to a study of blood T cell repertoires in COVID-19. Study information: Specimens from acute and convalescent COVID-19 originated in the United States, Italy and Spain. T cells, B-cell-depleted T cells, or PBMCs supplied cDNA or gDNA.

Per the authors' pipeline: Reference gene primer amplification in the assay estimated nucleated cell counts. Sequencing was performed with immunoSEQ multiplex PCR; in TCRdb, only in-frame clones are kept and a portion is missing. V and J calls and clone size come straight from that table; D and trimming were deduced from the DNA. The sample lists approximately 270,000 clones; approximately 80% were seen once. Sequenced: peripheral blood. The chain uses TRBV27 and TRBJ1-6, with 7 bases identical to TRBD1. The origin of this receptor is a man older than 75 with acute or convalescent COVID-19. Written as DNA, the CDR3 is TGTGCCAGCAGTTTAGCCGGGACAGTGAGGTTCCCTAATTCACCCCTCCACTTT. Its protein product is CASSLAGTVRFPNSPLHF.